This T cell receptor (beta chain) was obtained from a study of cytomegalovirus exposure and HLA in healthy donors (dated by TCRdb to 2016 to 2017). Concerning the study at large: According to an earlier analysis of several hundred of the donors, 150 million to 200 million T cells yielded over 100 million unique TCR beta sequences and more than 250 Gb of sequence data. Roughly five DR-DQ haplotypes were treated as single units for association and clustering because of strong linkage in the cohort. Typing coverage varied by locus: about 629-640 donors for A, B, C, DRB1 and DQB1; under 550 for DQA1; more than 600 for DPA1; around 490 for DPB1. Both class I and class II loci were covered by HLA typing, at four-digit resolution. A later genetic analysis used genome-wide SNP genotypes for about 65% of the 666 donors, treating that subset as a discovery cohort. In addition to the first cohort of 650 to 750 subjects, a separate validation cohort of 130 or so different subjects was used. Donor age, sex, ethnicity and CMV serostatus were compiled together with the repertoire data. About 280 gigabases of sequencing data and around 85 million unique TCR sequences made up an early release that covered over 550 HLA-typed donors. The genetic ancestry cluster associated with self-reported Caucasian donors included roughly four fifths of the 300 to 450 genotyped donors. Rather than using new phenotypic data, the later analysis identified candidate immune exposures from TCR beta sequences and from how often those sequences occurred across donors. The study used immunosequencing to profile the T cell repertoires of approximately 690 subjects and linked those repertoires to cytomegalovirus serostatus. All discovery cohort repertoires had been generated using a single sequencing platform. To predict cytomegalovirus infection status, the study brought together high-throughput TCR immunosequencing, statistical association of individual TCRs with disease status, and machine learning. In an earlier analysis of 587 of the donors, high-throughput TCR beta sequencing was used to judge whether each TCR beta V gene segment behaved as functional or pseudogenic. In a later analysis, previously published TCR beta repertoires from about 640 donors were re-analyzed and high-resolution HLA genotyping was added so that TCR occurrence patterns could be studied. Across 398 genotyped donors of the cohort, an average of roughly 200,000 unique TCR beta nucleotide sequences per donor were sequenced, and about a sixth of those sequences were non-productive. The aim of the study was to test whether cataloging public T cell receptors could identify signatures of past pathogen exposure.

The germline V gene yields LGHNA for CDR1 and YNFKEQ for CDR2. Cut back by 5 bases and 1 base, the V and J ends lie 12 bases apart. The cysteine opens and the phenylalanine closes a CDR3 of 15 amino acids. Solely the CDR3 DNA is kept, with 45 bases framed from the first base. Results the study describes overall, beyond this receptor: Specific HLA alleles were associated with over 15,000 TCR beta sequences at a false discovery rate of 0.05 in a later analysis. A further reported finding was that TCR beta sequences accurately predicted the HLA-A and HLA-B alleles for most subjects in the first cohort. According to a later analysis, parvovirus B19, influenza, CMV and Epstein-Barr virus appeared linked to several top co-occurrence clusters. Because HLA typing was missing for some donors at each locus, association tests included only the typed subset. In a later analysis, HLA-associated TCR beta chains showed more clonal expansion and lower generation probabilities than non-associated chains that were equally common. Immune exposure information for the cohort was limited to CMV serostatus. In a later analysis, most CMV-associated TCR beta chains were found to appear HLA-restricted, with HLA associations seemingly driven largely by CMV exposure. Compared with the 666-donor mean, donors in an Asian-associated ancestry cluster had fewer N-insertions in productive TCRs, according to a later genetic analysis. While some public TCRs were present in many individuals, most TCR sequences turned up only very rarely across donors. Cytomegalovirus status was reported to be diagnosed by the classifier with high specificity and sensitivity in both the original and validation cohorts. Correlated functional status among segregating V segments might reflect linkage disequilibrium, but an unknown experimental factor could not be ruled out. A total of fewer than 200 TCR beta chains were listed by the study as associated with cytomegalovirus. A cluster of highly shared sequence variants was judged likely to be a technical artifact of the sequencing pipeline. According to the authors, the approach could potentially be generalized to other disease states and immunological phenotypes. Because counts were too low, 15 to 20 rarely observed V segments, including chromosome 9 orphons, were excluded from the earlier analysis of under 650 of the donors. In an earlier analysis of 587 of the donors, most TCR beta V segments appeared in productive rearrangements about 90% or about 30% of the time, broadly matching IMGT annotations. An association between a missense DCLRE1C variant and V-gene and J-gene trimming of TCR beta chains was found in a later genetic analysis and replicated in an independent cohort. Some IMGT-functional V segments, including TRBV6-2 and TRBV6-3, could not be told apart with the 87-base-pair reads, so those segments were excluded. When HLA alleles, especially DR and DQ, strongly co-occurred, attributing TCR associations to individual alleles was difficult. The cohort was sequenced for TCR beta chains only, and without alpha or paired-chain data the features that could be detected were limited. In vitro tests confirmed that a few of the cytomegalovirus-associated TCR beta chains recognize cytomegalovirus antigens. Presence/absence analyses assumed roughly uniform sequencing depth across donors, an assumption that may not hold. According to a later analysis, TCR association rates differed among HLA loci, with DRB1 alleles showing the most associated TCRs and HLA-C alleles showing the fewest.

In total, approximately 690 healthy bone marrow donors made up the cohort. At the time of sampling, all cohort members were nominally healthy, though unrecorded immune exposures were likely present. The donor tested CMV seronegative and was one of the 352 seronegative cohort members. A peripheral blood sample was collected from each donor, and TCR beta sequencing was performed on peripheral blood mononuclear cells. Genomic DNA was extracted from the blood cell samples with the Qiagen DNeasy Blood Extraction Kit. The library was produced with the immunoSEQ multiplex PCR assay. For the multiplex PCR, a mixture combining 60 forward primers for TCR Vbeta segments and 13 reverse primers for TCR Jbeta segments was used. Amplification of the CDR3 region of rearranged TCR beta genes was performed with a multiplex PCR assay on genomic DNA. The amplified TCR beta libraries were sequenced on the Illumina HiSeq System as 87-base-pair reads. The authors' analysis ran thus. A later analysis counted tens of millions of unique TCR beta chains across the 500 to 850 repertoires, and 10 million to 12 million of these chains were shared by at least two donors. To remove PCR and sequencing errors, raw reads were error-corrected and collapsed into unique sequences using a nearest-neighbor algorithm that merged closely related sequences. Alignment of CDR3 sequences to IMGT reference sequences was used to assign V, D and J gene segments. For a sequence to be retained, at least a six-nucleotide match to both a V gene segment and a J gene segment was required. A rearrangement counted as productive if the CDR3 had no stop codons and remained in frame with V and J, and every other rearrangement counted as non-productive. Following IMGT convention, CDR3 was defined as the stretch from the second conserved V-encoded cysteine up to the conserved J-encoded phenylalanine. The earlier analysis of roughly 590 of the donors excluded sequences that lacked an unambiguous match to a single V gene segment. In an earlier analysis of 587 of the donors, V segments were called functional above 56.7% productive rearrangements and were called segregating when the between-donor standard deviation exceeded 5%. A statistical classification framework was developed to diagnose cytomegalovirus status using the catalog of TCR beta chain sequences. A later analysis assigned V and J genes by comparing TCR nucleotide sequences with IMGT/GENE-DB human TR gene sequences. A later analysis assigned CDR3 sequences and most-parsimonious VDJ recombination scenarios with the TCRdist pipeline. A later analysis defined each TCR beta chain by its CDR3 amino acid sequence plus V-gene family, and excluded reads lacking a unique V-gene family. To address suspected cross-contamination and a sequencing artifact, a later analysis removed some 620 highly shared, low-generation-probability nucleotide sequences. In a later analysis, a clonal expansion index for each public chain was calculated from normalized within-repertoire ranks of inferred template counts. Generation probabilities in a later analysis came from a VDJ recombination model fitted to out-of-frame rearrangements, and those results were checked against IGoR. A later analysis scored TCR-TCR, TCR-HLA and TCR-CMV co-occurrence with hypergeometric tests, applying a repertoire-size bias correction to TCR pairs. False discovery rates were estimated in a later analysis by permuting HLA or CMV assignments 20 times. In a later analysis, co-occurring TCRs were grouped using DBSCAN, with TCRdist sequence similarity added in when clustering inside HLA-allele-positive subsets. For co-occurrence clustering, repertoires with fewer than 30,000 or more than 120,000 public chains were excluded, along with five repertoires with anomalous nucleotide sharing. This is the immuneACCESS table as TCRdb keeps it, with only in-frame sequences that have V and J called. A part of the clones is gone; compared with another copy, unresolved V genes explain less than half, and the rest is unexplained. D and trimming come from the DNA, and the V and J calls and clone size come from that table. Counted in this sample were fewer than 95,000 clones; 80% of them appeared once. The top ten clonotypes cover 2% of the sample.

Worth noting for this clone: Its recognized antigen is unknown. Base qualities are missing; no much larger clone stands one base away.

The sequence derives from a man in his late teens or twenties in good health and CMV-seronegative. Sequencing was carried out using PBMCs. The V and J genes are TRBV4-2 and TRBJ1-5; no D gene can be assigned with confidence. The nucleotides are TGTGCCAGCAGCTCTCACGGCGGGAGCAATCAGCCCCAGCATTTT. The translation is CASSSHGGSNQPQHF.